Presented here are 6 T cell receptor beta chains from one specimen sequenced in a study of T cell responses to AZD1222 COVID-19 vaccine. Profiled with immunoSEQ multiplex PCR; TCRdb holds only in-frame clones, not every one. The repertoire includes around 130,000 clones, 88% of them detected once, and roughly a sixth sits in the top ten. The material sequenced was peripheral blood, taken on day 0 of MenACWY control vaccination. Source of these receptors: an adult in good health.

The gene calls are TRBV7-9 and TRBJ2-5; 8 nucleotides match TRBD1. The germline CDR1 and CDR2 sequences are SEHNR and FQNEAQ (reference sequence). V trimming: 1 base; J trimming: 1 base; junction bases outside the gene matches: 5. The CDR3 totals 16 residues. CDR3 bases: TGTGCCAGCAGCTTAGGGGGGGACAGGTTCCAAGAGACCCAGTACTTC. The encoded protein is CASSLGGDRFQETQYF. Complete variable domain (other parts from reference TRBV7-9 and TRBJ2-5): DTGVSQNPRHKITKRGQNVTFRCDPISEHNRLYWYRQTLGQGPEFLTYFQNEAQLEKSRLLSDRFSAERPKGSFSTLEIQRTEQGDSAMYLCASSLGGDRFQETQYFGPGTRLLVL.

Here the CDR3 DNA reads TGTGCCAGCAGCTACGGACCGACGGAGCAGTACTTC. Amino acids: CASSYGPTEQYF. V and J are TRBV5-4 and TRBJ2-7; D is unresolved. Trimming took 3 bases from V and 7 from J, leaving 11 bases between them. The CDR3 loop spans 12 amino acids. Germline loops: CDR1 SGHNT, CDR2 YYREEE (reference sequence).

The rearrangement joins TRBV2 to TRBJ1-5, with 9 nucleotides matching TRBD1. J was trimmed by 0 bases and V by 6 bases; bases with no gene match: 9. The germline V gene has CDR1 SNHLY and CDR2 FYNNEI. The CDR3 totals 17 residues. CDR3 nucleotide sequence: TGTGCCAGCAGCGGGACAGGGCCCAGATATAGCAATCAGCCCCAGCATTTT. Translating it yields CASSGTGPRYSNQPQHF.

DNA of the CDR3: TGTGCCAGCAGTTTCGGCAAACGCGCGAACACCGGGGAGCTGTTTTTT. Residues: CASSFGKRANTGELFF. The J gene is TRBJ2-2, the V gene TRBV27; no definite D call. The CDR3 is 16 amino acids. The germline V gene encodes CDR1 MNHEY and CDR2 SMNVEV (reference sequence). V was shortened by 3 bases and J by 0 bases, with 11 bases between the two germline ends.

J is TRBJ2-5 and V is TRBV5-6; possibly TRBD2 for D (6 bases). Trimming shortened V by 6 bases and J by 3 bases, and 15 bases separated the two germline ends. Per the germline V gene, CDR1 is SGHDT and CDR2 is YYEEEE. The CDR3 runs 14 residues. CDR3 residues: CASTFGSFEETQYF. The CDR3 nucleotides read TGTGCCAGCACCTTCGGGAGTTTTGAAGAGACCCAGTACTTC.

The chain couples TRBV6-5 to TRBJ1-6; weak D call: TRBD1 (6 bases). V was cut by 6 bases and J by 5 bases, with 14 bases left in between. From germline, CDR1 is MNHEY and CDR2 SVGAGI. The CDR3 is 15 residues long. The CDR3 sequence: CASSYGTLHNSPLHF. The CDR3 DNA sequence: TGTGCCAGCAGCTATGGGACACTCCATAATTCACCCCTCCACTTT.